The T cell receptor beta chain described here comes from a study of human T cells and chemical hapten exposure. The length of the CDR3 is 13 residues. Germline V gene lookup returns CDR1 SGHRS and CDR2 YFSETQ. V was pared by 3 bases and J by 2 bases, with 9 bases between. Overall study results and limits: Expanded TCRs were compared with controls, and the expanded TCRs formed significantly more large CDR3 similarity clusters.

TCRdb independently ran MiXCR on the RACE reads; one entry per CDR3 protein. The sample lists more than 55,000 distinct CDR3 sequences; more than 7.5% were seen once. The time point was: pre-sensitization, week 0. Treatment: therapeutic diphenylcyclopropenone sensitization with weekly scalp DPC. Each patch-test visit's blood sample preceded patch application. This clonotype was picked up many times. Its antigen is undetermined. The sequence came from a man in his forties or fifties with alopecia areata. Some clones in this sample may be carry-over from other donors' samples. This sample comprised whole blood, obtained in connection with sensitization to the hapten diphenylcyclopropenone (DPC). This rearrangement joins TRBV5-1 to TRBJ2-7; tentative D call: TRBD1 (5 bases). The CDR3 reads CASSSEDTYEQYF. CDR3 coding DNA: TGCGCCAGCAGCTCCGAGGACACCTACGAGCAGTACTTC.